The clone carrying this T cell receptor beta chain was counted between two and nine times. The antigen is unknown. This record comes from a study of cytomegalovirus exposure and HLA in healthy donors. Study-level points and caveats: There were 150 to 200 TCR beta chains listed as cytomegalovirus-associated.

In the PCR, 60 Vbeta and 13 Jbeta primers were used. Clones were sequenced by immunoSEQ multiplex PCR, and TCRdb holds only the in-frame ones, with some missing. Of approximately 140,000 clones in the sample, roughly 63% were seen once. The CDR3 runs 14 residues. Germline values: CDR1 SGHTA, CDR2 FQGNSA. Between the trimmed V and J ends, which lost 1 base and 1 base, there was a span of 7 bases. Material for sequencing was PBMCs. The rearrangement links TRBV7-2 to TRBJ1-1; no reliable D call. The sequence was collected from a woman aged 55-75 years in good health and CMV-seropositive. The CDR3, as DNA: TGTGCCAGCAGCTTAGTAGTATGGAACACTGAAGCTTTCTTT. Residues: CASSLVVWNTEAFF.